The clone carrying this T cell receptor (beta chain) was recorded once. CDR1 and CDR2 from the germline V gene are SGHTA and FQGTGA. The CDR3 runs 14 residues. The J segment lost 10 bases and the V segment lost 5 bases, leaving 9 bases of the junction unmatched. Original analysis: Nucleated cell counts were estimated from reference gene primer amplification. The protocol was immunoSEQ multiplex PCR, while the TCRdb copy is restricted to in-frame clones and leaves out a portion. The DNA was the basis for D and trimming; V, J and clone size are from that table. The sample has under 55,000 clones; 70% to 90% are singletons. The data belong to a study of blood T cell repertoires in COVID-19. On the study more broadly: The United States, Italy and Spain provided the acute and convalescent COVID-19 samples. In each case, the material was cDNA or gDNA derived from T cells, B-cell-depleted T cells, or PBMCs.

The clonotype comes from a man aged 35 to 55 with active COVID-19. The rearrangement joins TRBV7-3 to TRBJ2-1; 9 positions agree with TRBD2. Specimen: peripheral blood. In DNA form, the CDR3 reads TGTGCCAGCAGCCCGAGTAGCGGGAGAGGCGAGCAGTTCTTC. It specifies CASSPSSGRGEQFF.